These T cell receptor beta chains were read from a single sample in a study of Ad26.COV2.S vaccination and SARS-CoV-2 variants. The table came from immunoSEQ multiplex PCR; TCRdb's copy has only in-frame clones and leaves some out. The sample contains 300,000 to 400,000 clones, about 88% of which appear only once. Specimen: peripheral blood, collected in a trial of Ad26.COV2.S vaccine versus placebo. The source of these receptors is a person between 18 and 60 years old who received the Ad26.COV2.S COVID-19 vaccine or a placebo. CDR3s include the opening cysteine and the closing phenylalanine or tryptophan. The D gene is left open where the match is weak. Only part of the rows carry a size: once, few, many, or a class if the clone is expanded.

j_call: TRBJ2-7
d_call: TRBD1
v_call: TRBV6-2/TRBV6-3
clone_size: -
cdr3_length: 14
cdr3_nt: TGTGCCAGCAGCCGGGACAGGGGATCCAACGAGCAGTACTTC
cdr3_aa: CASSRDRGSNEQYF

j_call: TRBJ1-6
d_call: -
v_call: TRBV7-3
clone_size: once
cdr3_length: 13
cdr3_nt: TGTGCCAGCAGCCCCCCCGTGGGATCACCCCTCCACTTT
cdr3_aa: CASSPPVGSPLHF

j_call: TRBJ2-7
d_call: -
v_call: TRBV15
clone_size: -
cdr3_length: 13
cdr3_nt: TGTGCCACCAGCAGAGACGGCAGTCTCGGACAGTACTTC
cdr3_aa: CATSRDGSLGQYF

j_call: TRBJ1-1
d_call: -
v_call: TRBV29-1
clone_size: -
cdr3_length: 12
cdr3_nt: TGCAGCGTTGAAGTCAGGGTTACTGAAGCTTTCTTT
cdr3_aa: CSVEVRVTEAFF

j_call: TRBJ2-7
d_call: -
v_call: TRBV12-2
clone_size: -
cdr3_length: 16
cdr3_nt: TGTGCAAGTCGCTCTCGACCAGGGGGCAAGGGGTACGAGCAGTACTTC
cdr3_aa: CASRSRPGGKGYEQYF

j_call: TRBJ1-6
d_call: -
v_call: TRBV30
clone_size: -
cdr3_length: 14
cdr3_nt: TGTGCCTGGAGCAGTACGTCTACGAATTCACCCCTCCACTTT
cdr3_aa: CAWSSTSTNSPLHF

j_call: TRBJ1-1
d_call: TRBD1
v_call: TRBV30
clone_size: -
cdr3_length: 11
cdr3_nt: TGTGCCTGGAGGGAGACAGGGACGGCTTTCTTT
cdr3_aa: CAWRETGTAFF

j_call: TRBJ2-3
d_call: -
v_call: TRBV29-1
clone_size: -
cdr3_length: 13
cdr3_nt: TGCAGCGTTGGGAGGGGGGGCACAGATACGCAGTATTTT
cdr3_aa: CSVGRGGTDTQYF

j_call: TRBJ1-3
d_call: -
v_call: TRBV7-6
clone_size: -
cdr3_length: 16
cdr3_nt: TGTGCCAGCAGCTTAGGCACAGGAAGCTCTGGAAACACCATATATTTT
cdr3_aa: CASSLGTGSSGNTIYF

j_call: TRBJ2-1
d_call: TRBD1
v_call: TRBV5-1
clone_size: -
cdr3_length: 14
cdr3_nt: TGCGCCAGCGCTACAGGACAGGGGGGTAATGAGCAGTTCTTC
cdr3_aa: CASATGQGGNEQFF

j_call: TRBJ1-6
d_call: -
v_call: TRBV6-5
clone_size: -
cdr3_length: 15
cdr3_nt: TGTGCCAGCAGTTACATCCAGGGGTGGAATTCACCCCTCCACTTT
cdr3_aa: CASSYIQGWNSPLHF

j_call: TRBJ2-5
d_call: TRBD2
v_call: TRBV5-8
clone_size: -
cdr3_length: 16
cdr3_nt: TGTGCCAGCAGCCCGGGACTAGCGGGGGGTCAAGAGACCCAGTACTTC
cdr3_aa: CASSPGLAGGQETQYF

j_call: TRBJ2-7
d_call: -
v_call: TRBV5-1
clone_size: few
cdr3_length: 17
cdr3_nt: TGCGCCAGCAGCTTGGCCTTGGGGGGTCCACTCTCCTACGAGCAGTACTTC
cdr3_aa: CASSLALGGPLSYEQYF

j_call: TRBJ1-2
d_call: TRBD1
v_call: TRBV30
clone_size: -
cdr3_length: 11
cdr3_nt: TGTGCCTGGACAGGGGGCTTTGGCTACACCTTC
cdr3_aa: CAWTGGFGYTF

j_call: TRBJ1-1
d_call: TRBD1
v_call: TRBV5-4
clone_size: -
cdr3_length: 16
cdr3_nt: TGTGCCAGCAGCATGCCGGGACAGGGAAGAAACACTGAAGCTTTCTTT
cdr3_aa: CASSMPGQGRNTEAFF

j_call: TRBJ2-5
d_call: TRBD1
v_call: TRBV15
clone_size: -
cdr3_length: 16
cdr3_nt: TGTGCCACCAGCAGAGAGTGGGACAGGGGCCAAGAGACCCAGTACTTC
cdr3_aa: CATSREWDRGQETQYF

j_call: TRBJ2-2
d_call: TRBD2
v_call: TRBV5-1
clone_size: few
cdr3_length: 15
cdr3_nt: TGCGCCAGCAGCCGAGCGGGGGACCCCACCGGGGAGCTGTTTTTT
cdr3_aa: CASSRAGDPTGELFF

j_call: TRBJ2-3
d_call: -
v_call: TRBV7-3
clone_size: few
cdr3_length: 14
cdr3_nt: TGTGCCAGCACCCCCCGGACTTCTGGAGATACGCAGTATTTT
cdr3_aa: CASTPRTSGDTQYF

j_call: TRBJ2-7
d_call: -
v_call: TRBV30
clone_size: once
cdr3_length: 16
cdr3_nt: TGTGCCTGGAGTGTAGGCCTGTTACCGGGGGCCTACGAGCAGTACTTC
cdr3_aa: CAWSVGLLPGAYEQYF